Included here is one T cell receptor beta chain sequence, with context. This sample stems from a study of cytomegalovirus exposure and HLA in healthy donors. The PCR was carried out with 60 Vbeta primers and 13 Jbeta primers. Sequencing was performed with immunoSEQ multiplex PCR; in TCRdb, only in-frame clones are kept and a portion is missing. Of about 160,000 clones in the sample, roughly 84% were seen once. The clonotype comes from a male donor in good health and CMV-seronegative. Sequencing was done on a sample of PBMCs.

CDR3 nucleotides: TGCGCCAGCAGCCAAGAGTGGGGGGACACCATATATTTT. Residues: CASSQEWGDTIYF. The V gene is TRBV4-1, the J gene TRBJ1-3; D is possibly TRBD1 (5 bases). This CDR3 is 13 amino acids long. Germline-derived CDR1 and CDR2 are MGHRA and YSYEKL. V lost 0 bases and J 8 bases, leaving 8 bases between the germline ends.